Listed below are T cell receptor beta chains from one sample, sequenced in a study of blood T cell repertoires in COVID-19. Method: immunoSEQ multiplex PCR; TCRdb's copy keeps in-frame clones and lacks some. The sample contains about 140,000 clones, under 90% of which appear only once. The sequenced material came from PBMCs or T cells enriched from blood (not recorded which). These receptor sequences come from a woman younger than 35 who had been exposed to COVID-19. Each CDR3 is given with its conserved first and last residue. A D gene is named only where the DNA matches it firmly. Size values are once, few and many counts, or a class for expanded clones, and some rows have none.

V,size,J,D,DNA,CDR3
TRBV30,NA,TRBJ1-2,TRBD1,TGTGCCTGGAGTCCCCCCACAGGGGGCGCGAGTGGCTACACCTTC,CAWSPPTGGASGYTF
TRBV7-9,NA,TRBJ1-2,NA,TGTGCCAGCAGCTTAGTGAGACAGAACTATGGCTACACCTTC,CASSLVRQNYGYTF
TRBV15,NA,TRBJ2-5,NA,TGTGCCACCAGCAGAGAAGCGGGCAGCGGAGAGGACCAAGAGACCCAGTACTTC,CATSREAGSGEDQETQYF
TRBV5-3,NA,TRBJ1-4,NA,TGTGCCTCTCAAGAGAGGACTAATGAAAAACTGTTTTTT,CASQERTNEKLFF
TRBV28,NA,TRBJ1-2,TRBD1,TGTGCCAGCAGTGTAGACAGGGGGTCCTATGGCTACACCTTC,CASSVDRGSYGYTF
TRBV5-1,once,TRBJ2-7,TRBD1,TGCGCCAGCAGCTTTATCCCTCAGGTAGGGGGCAAAAACGAGCAGTACTTC,CASSFIPQVGGKNEQYF
TRBV24-1,NA,TRBJ1-5,NA,TGTGCCACGCAGAGCAATCAGCCCCAGCATTTT,CATQSNQPQHF
TRBV18,NA,TRBJ1-1,NA,TGTGCCAGCTCACCACCCAACAACGCTGAAGCTTTCTTT,CASSPPNNAEAFF
TRBV7-3,NA,TRBJ2-1,NA,TGTGCCAGCAGCCGAGCGGCCAGCTCCTACAATGAGCAGTTCTTC,CASSRAASSYNEQFF
TRBV30,NA,TRBJ1-6,NA,TGTGCCTGGGGAGACAGGAATAATTCACCCCTCCACTTT,CAWGDRNNSPLHF
TRBV29-1,medium-sized,TRBJ2-7,TRBD2,TGCAGCGTTGAACTAGCGGGGCGAAACTATCCCTACGAGCAGTACTTC,CSVELAGRNYPYEQYF
TRBV11-2,few,TRBJ2-7,NA,TGTGCCAGCAGCTTAGTTCACAGGGACGAGCAGTACTTC,CASSLVHRDEQYF
TRBV7-3,once,TRBJ2-2,NA,TGTGCCAGCAGCTCACAGGGTGGCACCGGGGAGCTGTTTTTT,CASSSQGGTGELFF
TRBV7-3,NA,TRBJ2-3,NA,TGTGCCAGCAGCCAACGGCGGGGAGATACGCAGTATTTT,CASSQRRGDTQYF